This T cell receptor (beta chain) was sequenced in a study of cytomegalovirus exposure and HLA in healthy donors. The PCR ran on 60 Vbeta and 13 Jbeta primers. Here immunoSEQ multiplex PCR was the method, and the copy in TCRdb shows in-frame clones only, minus some. Among about 170,000 clones listed, under 80% were seen once. Only a few counts were recorded for this clone. Its target is unknown. Trimming stripped 3 bases from V and 10 bases from J, with 14 bases between. Germline CDR1 is SGHKS and CDR2 is YYEKEE (reference sequence). The CDR3 runs to 13 residues. Study results and limitations: Immune exposure information available was restricted to CMV serostatus. Analyses of presence and absence presupposed an approximately uniform sequencing depth across donors. It emerged from a later analysis that several of the most significant clusters appeared to be linked to common viral pathogens.

The sequence was obtained from a man aged 35-49 years in good health and CMV-seronegative. Input material: PBMCs. The rearrangement joins TRBV5-5 to TRBJ2-1; D unresolved. This CDR3 is CASSSGIRGEQFF. CDR3 coding DNA: TGTGCCAGCAGCTCGGGTATTCGAGGCGAGCAGTTCTTC.